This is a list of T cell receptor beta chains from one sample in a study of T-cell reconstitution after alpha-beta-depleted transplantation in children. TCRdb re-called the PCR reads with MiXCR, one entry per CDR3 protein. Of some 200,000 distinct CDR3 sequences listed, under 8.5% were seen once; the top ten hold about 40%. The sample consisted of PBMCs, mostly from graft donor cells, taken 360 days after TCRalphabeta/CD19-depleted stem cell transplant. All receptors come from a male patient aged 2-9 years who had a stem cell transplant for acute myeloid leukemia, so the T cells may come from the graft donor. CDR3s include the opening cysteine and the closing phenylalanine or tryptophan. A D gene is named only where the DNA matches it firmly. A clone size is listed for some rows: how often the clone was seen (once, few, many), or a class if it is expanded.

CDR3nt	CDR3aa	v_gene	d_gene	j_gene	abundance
TGTGCCAGCAGCTTGCCCGCTAGCGGACTCACAGATACGCAGTATTTT	CASSLPASGLTDTQYF	TRBV5-5	TRBD2	TRBJ2-3	few
TGCGCCAGCAGCGGGGTAGCCCCGAACACTGAAGCTTTCTTT	CASSGVAPNTEAFF	TRBV4-1	-	TRBJ1-1	few
TGTGCCAGCAGTGAATCCCAAGAGACCCAGTACTTC	CASSESQETQYF	TRBV25-1	-	TRBJ2-5	many
TGCAGCGCCGGGACTCTGTACGAGCAGTACTTC	CSAGTLYEQYF	TRBV29-1	-	TRBJ2-7	-
TGCAGTGCTAGAGCCTCTACAGGGACCTACGATTCACCCCTCCACTTT	CSARASTGTYDSPLHF	TRBV20-1	-	TRBJ1-6	few
TGTGCCAGCAGCCGTAGCGGGAGGCATTACAATGAGCAGTTCTTC	CASSRSGRHYNEQFF	TRBV12-3/TRBV12-4	TRBD2	TRBJ2-1	-
TGCAGTGCTAGACTCTTAGGGACTAGCGGGAAAGAGACCCAGTACTTC	CSARLLGTSGKETQYF	TRBV20-1	TRBD2	TRBJ2-5	-
TGCGCCAGCAGCTTGAGACTAGACCCAGATACGCAGTATTTT	CASSLRLDPDTQYF	TRBV5-1	-	TRBJ2-3	-
TGTGCCAGCAGCTTGGGGGACAGCACGGAGACCCAGTACTTC	CASSLGDSTETQYF	TRBV5-8	TRBD1	TRBJ2-5	many
TGTGCCAGCAGTTTACCTGGGACTAGCGGGAGGAATGAGCAGTTCTTC	CASSLPGTSGRNEQFF	TRBV12-3/TRBV12-4	TRBD2	TRBJ2-1	many
TGCAGCGCGGAGAAGGCGGGTGGCTACACCTTC	CSAEKAGGYTF	TRBV29-1	-	TRBJ1-2	-
TGTGCCAGCAGTCCCAACAGGGACAAAGCTTTCTTT	CASSPNRDKAFF	TRBV7-2	-	TRBJ1-1	many
TGTGCCAGCAGCTTACAGGCCGCTAGCGGGAGGATAGGAGAGCAGTTCTTC	CASSLQAASGRIGEQFF	TRBV11-2	TRBD2	TRBJ2-1	few
TGTGCCAGCAGCGCATTTGGACTCGGCACTGAAGCTTTCTTT	CASSAFGLGTEAFF	TRBV7-6	-	TRBJ1-1	many
TGCGCCAGCAGTCGGGACAGGGGTGGCAATGAGCAGTTCTTC	CASSRDRGGNEQFF	TRBV4-3	TRBD1	TRBJ2-1	-
TGCGCCAGCAGCTTGGAGCCAGGGGTTAACAATCAGCCCCAGCATTTT	CASSLEPGVNNQPQHF	TRBV5-1	-	TRBJ1-5	few
TGCGCCAGCAGCTTGGCGGGGAGGGGAAAAAACATTCAGTACTTC	CASSLAGRGKNIQYF	TRBV5-1	TRBD2	TRBJ2-4	few
TGTGCCAGCAGTTACTCGTTCCTTGCCCGCAATGAGCAGTTCTTC	CASSYSFLARNEQFF	TRBV6-5	-	TRBJ2-1	many
TGTGCCAGCAGCGTGGGACAGGGCGGCAATCAGCCCCAGCATTTT	CASSVGQGGNQPQHF	TRBV7-2	TRBD1	TRBJ1-5	many
TGTGCCAGCAGCCTCAGGGGTGCGAACACTGAAGCTTTCTTT	CASSLRGANTEAFF	TRBV27	-	TRBJ1-1	many
TGTGCCAGCAGCCCGCGGACTAGTACCTACAATGAGCAGTTCTTC	CASSPRTSTYNEQFF	TRBV7-2	TRBD2	TRBJ2-1	few
TGTGCCAGCAGTTTAGCGGACAGGGCGGCCGGGGAGCTGTTTTTT	CASSLADRAAGELFF	TRBV28	TRBD1	TRBJ2-2	-
TGTGCCAGCAGCCCGGATAGCGGGAGATCTTTAGCCGGGGAGCTGTTTTTT	CASSPDSGRSLAGELFF	TRBV12-3/TRBV12-4	TRBD2	TRBJ2-2	few
TGTGCCAGCAGCCAAGAACGGGGGGACAATCAGCCCCAGCATTTT	CASSQERGDNQPQHF	TRBV4-2	-	TRBJ1-5	few
TGTGCCAGCAGCTTAATACTAAGCCAAGAGACCCAGTACTTC	CASSLILSQETQYF	TRBV7-9	-	TRBJ2-5	-
TGTGCCAGCAGCCAAGGTGGGTTCCTAGTTTACAATGAGCAGTTCTTC	CASSQGGFLVYNEQFF	TRBV3-1	-	TRBJ2-1	many
TGTGCCATCAGCGCCGGGACACTCGATAATTCACCCCTCCACTTT	CAISAGTLDNSPLHF	TRBV10-3	-	TRBJ1-6	few
TGTGCCAGCAGCTTAGCGGACGGCACAGATACGCAGTATTTT	CASSLADGTDTQYF	TRBV7-2	-	TRBJ2-3	-
TGTGCCAGCAGTTACTGGGTTTCCGCGGGAGGGGGAGAGACCCAGTACTTC	CASSYWVSAGGGETQYF	TRBV6-2/TRBV6-3	TRBD2	TRBJ2-5	few